The source of this T cell receptor (beta chain) is a study of CD8 T cells in Susac syndrome. After extraction with the RNeasy kit, roughly 0.45 to 1 ug of the RNA was reverse transcribed using random hexamers. One entry per CDR3 protein, called by TCRdb with MiXCR from the immunoSEQ multiplex PCR reads. This table has 69,000 or so distinct CDR3 sequences, roughly 94% appearing once. Sequencing of TCR beta drew on CD8+ and CD4+ T cells from blood. The CD8+ and CD4+ T cells were isolated magnetically using a negative isolation approach, whereas the TEMRA cells were enriched by FACS. The V end lost 8 bases, the J end lost 1 base, and 15 bases lay between the germline ends. This CDR3 is built from 14 residues. Germline V CDR1 and CDR2: LNHNV, YYDKDF (reference sequence).

Source material: CD8+ T cells from PBMCs. This receptor was identified in a human donor in good health. J is TRBJ2-7 and V is TRBV15; possibly TRBD1 for D (6 bases). This chain's CDR3 is CATQGTGQSYEQYF. The CDR3 DNA reads TGTGCCACCCAAGGCACAGGGCAGTCCTACGAGCAGTACTTC.